These T cell receptor beta chains were read from a single sample in a study of cytomegalovirus exposure and HLA in healthy donors. Libraries were prepared by immunoSEQ multiplex PCR; TCRdb keeps only in-frame clonotypes and omits some of them. The sample carries fewer than 110,000 clones, around 72% recorded once. Sequencing used PBMCs. These receptors were obtained from a woman in her thirties or forties in good health and CMV-seropositive. The CDR3 runs from the conserved cysteine through the conserved F or W. D genes are given only for firm matches. A row's size may be missing; if present it is once, few, many or a size class.

d_gene,abundance,v_gene,j_gene,CDR3nt,CDR3aa
-,once,TRBV5-6,TRBJ2-2,TGTGCCAGCAGCCCTGGGGGCGGGGGAGCGGCCGGGGAGCTGTTTTTT,CASSPGGGGAAGELFF
-,-,TRBV19,TRBJ1-5,TGTGCCAGTAGCCTACAGGGAACTAATCAGCCCCAGCATTTT,CASSLQGTNQPQHF
TRBD2,few,TRBV7-2,TRBJ2-2,TGTGCCAGCAGCTTAGCCGGGGGGGGCACCGGGGAGCTGTTTTTT,CASSLAGGGTGELFF
TRBD1,-,TRBV5-1,TRBJ1-1,TGCGCCAGCAGCTCCGGACAGGGGGCCGGTAACACTGAAGCTTTCTTT,CASSSGQGAGNTEAFF
TRBD1,-,TRBV7-6,TRBJ1-6,TGTGCCAGCAGCTTAGGGGGACAGCCCTCACCCCTCCACTTT,CASSLGGQPSPLHF
-,-,TRBV25-1,TRBJ2-7,TGTGCCAGCCAGGGGAGAGCCTACGAGCAGTACTTC,CASQGRAYEQYF
-,few,TRBV10-3,TRBJ1-4,TGTGCCATCAGGGCTGTTAATGAAAAACTGTTTTTT,CAIRAVNEKLFF
-,-,TRBV4-3,TRBJ1-2,TGCGCCAGCAGCCATCTAGGCCTGGAGGGCTATGGCTACACCTTC,CASSHLGLEGYGYTF
TRBD1,-,TRBV30,TRBJ2-5,TGTGCCTGGAATAATAGGGGGCGAGGAGAGACCCAGTACTTC,CAWNNRGRGETQYF
-,-,TRBV19,TRBJ2-1,TGTGCCAGTAGTATAGGGGAGAGGCATGAGCAGTTCTTC,CASSIGERHEQFF
TRBD1,-,TRBV9,TRBJ1-1,TGTGCCAGCAGCGTAGACCACAGGGGGGGCTACACTGAAGCTTTCTTT,CASSVDHRGGYTEAFF
-,-,TRBV6-6,TRBJ2-1,TGTGCCAGCAGCCTGACTAGTCGTCCCTACAATGAGCAGTTCTTC,CASSLTSRPYNEQFF
-,-,TRBV5-4,TRBJ2-5,TGTGCCAGCAGCCCAGGGATAGGGGAAGAGACCCAGTACTTC,CASSPGIGEETQYF
TRBD1,-,TRBV5-4,TRBJ1-1,TGTGCCAGCAGCTACGGGACAGGGATGAACACTGAAGCTTTCTTT,CASSYGTGMNTEAFF
TRBD1,-,TRBV6-1,TRBJ2-7,TGTGCCAGCAGTGCAACAGGGGGCTTGTCGGCCGAGCAGTACTTC,CASSATGGLSAEQYF
-,-,TRBV15,TRBJ1-4,TGTGCCACCAGCAACCTTCAGGGGACGGAAAAACTGTTTTTT,CATSNLQGTEKLFF
TRBD1,-,TRBV29-1,TRBJ2-1,TGCAGCGTGGAAGGGACAGAGTTTTACAATGAGCAGTTCTTC,CSVEGTEFYNEQFF
TRBD2,once,TRBV5-1,TRBJ2-1,TGCGCCAGCAGCTTGGGGATAGCGGGGGGGCTCGATGAGCAGTTCTTC,CASSLGIAGGLDEQFF
TRBD1,-,TRBV30,TRBJ1-1,TGTGCCCGTGCAGGGGGCGCGGCTGAAGCTTTCTTT,CARAGGAAEAFF
-,-,TRBV5-1,TRBJ1-5,TGCGCCAGCAGCTTAAAAAGGACAGATAGCAATCAGCCCCAGCATTTT,CASSLKRTDSNQPQHF
-,few,TRBV5-6,TRBJ1-2,TGTGCCAGCAGCTCCCCGACTGGCAGGGTAGGAGGCTACACCTTC,CASSSPTGRVGGYTF
-,-,TRBV4-2,TRBJ2-5,TGTGCCAGCAGCCAAGTTTTCGGGCGGGGAGAGACCCAGTACTTC,CASSQVFGRGETQYF
-,few,TRBV6-5,TRBJ2-4,TGTGCCAGCAGTTACAACGAGGTAACCATTCAGTACTTC,CASSYNEVTIQYF